This record looks at one TCR beta chain sequence and its context. It lacks a known antigen. The cohort was made up of 666 healthy bone marrow donors. At the time of sampling, all cohort members were nominally healthy, though unrecorded immune exposures were likely present. The donor tested CMV seronegative, placing the donor among the 352 seronegative members of the cohort. A peripheral blood sample was provided by each donor, and peripheral blood mononuclear cells were used for TCR beta sequencing. Genomic DNA was extracted from the blood cell samples with the Qiagen DNeasy Blood Extraction Kit. The data belong to a study of cytomegalovirus exposure and HLA in healthy donors (dated by TCRdb to about 2017). With regard to the full study: An earlier analysis of some 620 of the donors reported approximately 280 Gb of sequence data and 117 million unique TCR beta sequences obtained from some 170 million T cells. Roughly 300 gigabases of sequencing data and approximately 85 million unique TCR sequences were included in an early release covering roughly 600 HLA-typed donors. Of the 300 to 500 genotyped donors, less than 85% were placed in the genetic ancestry cluster associated with self-reported Caucasian donors. The study aimed to test whether cataloging public T cell receptors could reveal signatures of past pathogen exposure. Using immunosequencing, the study profiled T cell repertoires from about 650 subjects and related those repertoires to cytomegalovirus serostatus. In addition to the first cohort of roughly 670 subjects, a separate validation cohort of 120 different subjects was used. To predict cytomegalovirus infection status, the study combined high-throughput TCR immunosequencing, statistical association of individual TCRs with disease status, and machine learning. A later analysis re-examined previously published TCR beta repertoires from about 670 donors and added high-resolution HLA genotyping to investigate patterns of TCR occurrence. Rather than drawing on any new phenotypic data, the later analysis identified candidate immune exposures from TCR beta sequences and the way those sequences occurred across donors. An earlier analysis of some 500 of the donors applied high-throughput TCR beta sequencing to assess whether each TCR beta V gene segment acted as functional or pseudogenic. Alongside the repertoire data, information on donor age, sex, ethnicity and CMV serostatus was compiled. A later genetic analysis took genome-wide SNP genotypes for about three fifths of the roughly 700 donors and used that subset as a discovery cohort. Every repertoire in the discovery cohort had been generated on one and the same sequencing platform. Both class I and class II loci were covered by HLA typing, at four-digit resolution. Typing coverage differed by locus: A, B, C, DRB1 and DQB1 were typed in roughly 620-630 donors, DQA1 in about 500, DPA1 in some 570, and DPB1 in just under 490. Five DR-DQ haplotypes were treated as single units for association and clustering because of strong linkage in the cohort. Among about 360 genotyped donors of the cohort, an average of roughly 240,000 unique TCR beta nucleotide sequences were sequenced per donor, roughly 20% of them non-productive. The paper's findings and limits, for the study overall: Because the 87-base-pair reads could not distinguish some IMGT-functional V segments, including TRBV6-2 and TRBV6-3, those segments were excluded. Most CMV-associated TCR beta chains appeared to be HLA-restricted in a later analysis, and the HLA associations seemed to be driven largely by CMV exposure. A few of the identified cytomegalovirus-associated TCR beta chains were confirmed in vitro to be specific for cytomegalovirus antigens. When HLA alleles, especially DR and DQ, strongly co-occurred, TCR associations were difficult to assign to individual alleles. An earlier analysis of around 600 of the donors showed that most TCR beta V segments appeared in productive rearrangements either about 87% or about 30% of the time, which broadly matched IMGT annotations. In both the original and validation cohorts, the classifier was reported to diagnose cytomegalovirus status with high specificity and sensitivity. The study listed 164 TCR beta chains as associated with cytomegalovirus. In a later analysis, TCR association rates were found to vary across HLA loci, with the most associated TCRs seen for DRB1 alleles and the fewest for HLA-C alleles. Sequencing depth was assumed to be roughly uniform across donors in the presence/absence analyses, though that assumption may not hold. Immune exposure information for the cohort was limited to CMV serostatus. A later genetic analysis reported fewer N-insertions in productive TCRs among donors in an Asian-associated ancestry cluster than the roughly 650-donor mean. According to the authors, the approach could potentially be generalized to other disease states and immunological phenotypes. Because HLA typing was unavailable for some donors at each locus, only the typed subset was used in association tests. A further reported finding was that TCR beta sequences accurately predicted the HLA-A and HLA-B alleles for most subjects in the first cohort. A cluster of highly shared sequence variants was judged likely to represent a technical artifact of the sequencing pipeline. Compared with equally common non-associated chains, HLA-associated TCR beta chains in a later analysis were more clonally expanded and had lower generation probabilities. In a later analysis, several top co-occurrence clusters were reported to appear linked to parvovirus B19, influenza, CMV and Epstein-Barr virus. This cohort had only TCR beta chains sequenced, and the lack of alpha or paired-chain data limited which features could be detected. A later analysis associated 17,000 or so TCR beta sequences with specific HLA alleles at a false discovery rate of 0.05. An association between a missense DCLRE1C variant and V-gene and J-gene trimming of TCR beta chains was found in a later genetic analysis and replicated in an independent cohort. Correlated functional status among segregating V segments might be attributable to linkage disequilibrium, but an unknown experimental factor could not be ruled out. Roughly 17 rarely observed V segments, including chromosome 9 orphons, were excluded from the earlier analysis of about 610 of the donors because counts were too low. Most TCR sequences were observed very rarely across donors, whereas some public TCRs were present in many individuals.

V is shortened by 1 base, J by 0 bases, and the region joining them spans 8 bases. CDR1 SGDLS and CDR2 YYNGEE are derived from the germline V gene. The CDR3 contains 15 residues, cysteine and phenylalanine counted. Here the CDR3 DNA is all that survives: 45 bases in frame from base 1. The receptor library was made with the immunoSEQ multiplex PCR assay. The multiplex PCR relied on a mix of 60 forward primers for TCR Vbeta segments and 13 reverse primers for TCR Jbeta segments. The CDR3 region of rearranged TCR beta genes was amplified from genomic DNA with a multiplex PCR assay. Amplified TCR beta libraries were sequenced as 87-base-pair reads on the Illumina HiSeq System. As for how the authors treated the data: A later analysis tallied roughly 78 million unique TCR beta chains across the approximately 670 repertoires, and some 12 million of those chains were shared by two or more donors. Raw reads were error-corrected and collapsed into unique sequences with a nearest-neighbor algorithm that merged closely related sequences to remove PCR and sequencing errors. Alignment of CDR3 sequences to IMGT reference sequences was used to assign V, D and J gene segments. For a sequence to be retained, a match of at least six nucleotides to both a V gene segment and a J gene segment was required. A rearrangement was called productive if the CDR3 had no stop codons and remained in frame with V and J, and every other rearrangement was called non-productive. CDR3 was defined according to IMGT convention as the region running from the second conserved V-encoded cysteine to the conserved J-encoded phenylalanine. Sequences without an unambiguous match to a single V gene segment were excluded from the earlier analysis of about 640 of the donors. In an earlier analysis of some 590 of the donors, V segments were called functional above 56.7% productive rearrangements and were called segregating when the between-donor standard deviation exceeded 5%. A statistical classification framework was built to diagnose cytomegalovirus status from the catalog of TCR beta chain sequences. V and J gene assignment, in a later analysis, came from comparing TCR nucleotide sequences with IMGT/GENE-DB human TR gene sequences. In a later analysis, CDR3 sequences and most-parsimonious VDJ recombination scenarios were assigned using the TCRdist pipeline. In a later analysis, each TCR beta chain was defined by its CDR3 amino acid sequence together with its V-gene family, and reads lacking a unique V-gene family were excluded. A later analysis removed several hundred highly shared, low-generation-probability nucleotide sequences to deal with suspected cross-contamination and a sequencing artifact. For each public chain, a later analysis derived a clonal expansion index from normalized ranks of inferred template counts within each repertoire. A later analysis computed generation probabilities with a VDJ recombination model fitted to out-of-frame rearrangements, and checked the results against IGoR. A later analysis scored TCR-TCR, TCR-HLA and TCR-CMV co-occurrence with hypergeometric tests, applying a repertoire-size bias correction to TCR pairs. To estimate false discovery rates, a later analysis permuted the HLA or CMV assignments 20 times. In a later analysis, co-occurring TCRs were grouped using DBSCAN, and TCRdist sequence similarity was added for clustering within HLA-allele-positive subsets. Co-occurrence clustering excluded repertoires with fewer than 30,000 or more than 120,000 public chains, plus five with anomalous nucleotide sharing. Drawn from immuneACCESS, this table holds only the in-frame rearrangements with V and J called that TCRdb kept. Clones are partly lost; checked studies trace under half to an unresolved V gene and leave the rest unexplained. V, J and clone size are those of that table, while D and trimming were read from the DNA. This sample's table carries about 72,000 clones. The leading ten clones occupy 2.5% to 3% of the sample.

The source of this sequence is a man aged 40-49 years in good health and CMV-seronegative. The sequencing input was PBMCs. The chain is encoded by TRBV9 joined to TRBJ2-1; the D gene is perhaps TRBD1, from 6 matching bases. The DNA sequence follows: TGTGCCAGCAGCGTAAGGGACATCTCCTACAATGAGCAGTTCTTC. Translation gives CASSVRDISYNEQFF.